The next 20 T cell receptor beta chains were all read from a single sample in a study of T cell responses to AZD1222 COVID-19 vaccine. The assay was immunoSEQ multiplex PCR, and TCRdb's table has in-frame clones only and misses some. In the table there are approximately 160,000 clones, approximately 93% of which are singletons. Sequenced material: peripheral blood, taken on day 0 of AZD1222 vaccination. These receptors were collected from an adult in good health.

The chain carries TRBV11-3 and TRBJ1-4; TRBD1 aligns across 9 bases. The CDR3 has 15 residues. The germline V gene encodes CDR1 SGHNT and CDR2 YENEEA. V was pared by 5 bases and J by 8 bases, with 9 bases of the junction left unmatched. Written as DNA, the CDR3 is TGTGCCAGCAGCCCTAGGGACAGGGATCCAGAAAAACTGTTTTTT. It translates to CASSPRDRDPEKLFF.

The genes are TRBV6-2 or TRBV6-3 and TRBJ1-2; no clear D. Germline V gene sequence: CDR1 MNHEY, CDR2 SVGEGT. The V end lost 0 bases, the J end lost 7 bases, and 12 bases lay between the germline ends. The CDR3 runs 14 residues. CDR3 in amino acids: CASSYSIKGSGYTF. The CDR3 DNA reads as TGTGCCAGCAGTTACTCGATAAAGGGATCTGGCTACACCTTC.

Worth noting for this clone: Within the sample, other DNA sequences also encode this same CDR3. V usage is TRBV11-2 and J usage is TRBJ1-1, with no clear D. The V and J ends lost 5 bases and 5 bases respectively, with 9 bases between them. CDR1 is SGHAT, CDR2 FQNNGV, per germline. The CDR3 runs to 12 residues. The CDR3, as DNA: TGTGCCAGCAGCCTCCTCGGAACTGAAGCTTTCTTT. This gives the protein CASSLLGTEAFF.

The rearrangement links TRBV11-2 to TRBJ1-1; unclear D gene. Trimming stripped 9 bases from V and 11 bases from J, with 25 bases between. The CDR3 length is 14 residues. Germline CDR1 reads SGHAT; CDR2 reads FQNNGV. The CDR3 loop is CARGHGDPSFRAFF. CDR3 sequence (DNA): TGTGCCAGGGGCCACGGTGATCCCTCCTTTCGGGCTTTCTTT.

The rearrangement joins TRBV3-1 (or the pseudogene TRBV3-2) to TRBJ1-1; perhaps TRBD1 as D (6 bases). This CDR3 region has 15 residues. The germline gives CDR1 LGHDT, CDR2 YNNKEL (reference sequence). V was trimmed by 2 bases and J by 1 base, leaving 11 bases between them. This CDR3 is CASSQSRGWNTEAFF. In DNA, the CDR3 is TGTGCCAGCAGCCAAAGCAGGGGATGGAACACTGAAGCTTTCTTT.

This clone was observed a handful of times. The junction and the germline gene differ at one end; a read error may be behind it. The rearrangement joins TRBV27 to TRBJ1-2; D is undetermined. This CDR3 has 11 amino acids. Germline V gene data show CDR1 as MNHEY and CDR2 as SMNVEV (reference sequence). The CDR3 nucleotides read TGTGTCAGCCGAGCCCGCTATGGCTACACCTTC. It is translated as CVSRARYGYTF.

V is TRBV10-1 and J is TRBJ2-7; TRBD2 might be the D (6 bases). This CDR3 contains 16 residues. CDR1 and CDR2 from the germline V gene are WNHNN and SYGVQD (reference sequence). V was pared by 0 bases and J by 6 bases, with 18 bases between. The CDR3 sequence: CASSESEGTTTFEQYF. The CDR3 nucleotides are TGCGCCAGCAGTGAGTCGGAGGGCACTACCACCTTCGAGCAGTACTTC.

Note on this clone: One junction end disagrees with the germline gene, perhaps due to a read error. The chain uses TRBV9 and TRBJ2-6; 14 nucleotides agree with TRBD2. The germline V gene has CDR1 SGDLS and CDR2 YYNGEE. This CDR3 contains 19 residues. The CDR3 sequence is CASSVMTSGGASGANVLTF. In nucleotides, the CDR3 is TGTGCCAGCAGCGTAATGACTAGCGGGGGGGCCTCTGGAGCCAACGTCCTGACTTTC.

This chain links TRBV19 with TRBJ1-4, with 8 bases matching TRBD1. CDR1 LNHDA and CDR2 SQIVND come from the germline V gene (reference sequence). The junction had 7 bases not matched to a gene; V was cut back by 5 bases and J by 5 bases. The length of the CDR3 is 15 residues. DNA of the CDR3: TGTGCCAGTAGTCTACGGACAGGGATAAATGAAAAACTGTTTTTT. As protein: CASSLRTGINEKLFF.

The chain recombines TRBV7-2 with TRBJ2-7, with D perhaps matching TRBD1 (6 bases). Germline V gives CDR1 SGHTA, CDR2 FQGNSA. This CDR3 has 16 residues. Trimming left V 5 bases short and J 3 bases short, with 20 bases between. Written as DNA, the CDR3 is TGTGCCAGCAGCATACAGGGTCGTTTTAATTTCTACGAGCAGTACTTC. Protein: CASSIQGRFNFYEQYF.

J is TRBJ1-3 and V is TRBV5-1, with a weak D call TRBD1 (6 bases). CDR3 size: 15 residues. Trimming left V 0 bases short and J 4 bases short, with 11 bases between. Per germline, CDR1 SGHRS and CDR2 YFSETQ. CDR3 bases: TGCGCCAGCAGCTTGGGAATAGACAGGGGAAACACCATATATTTT. Translated: CASSLGIDRGNTIYF.

This clone occurred once. The chain links TRBV7-9 to TRBJ1-2; a possible D gene is TRBD1 (5 bases). The germline V gene has CDR1 SEHNR and CDR2 FQNEAQ (reference sequence). This CDR3 contains 12 residues. The V and J ends lost 2 bases and 8 bases respectively, with 9 bases between them. CDR3 residues: CASSLNPGGYTF. CDR3 bases: TGTGCCAGCAGCTTAAATCCAGGGGGCTACACCTTC.

CDR3 amino acids: CASSLGSGGGTEAFF. DNA of the CDR3: TGTGCCAGCAGCTTAGGGTCAGGGGGTGGGACTGAAGCTTTCTTT. The chain carries TRBV7-6 and TRBJ1-1; 7 nucleotides agree with TRBD1. With V trimmed by 1 base and J by 5 bases, 7 bases remained unmatched. Germline lookup yields CDR1 SGHVS and CDR2 FNYEAQ. The CDR3 consists of 15 residues. Full variable domain (remainder filled in from reference TRBV7-6 and TRBJ1-1): GAGVSQSPRYKVTKRGQDVALRCDPISGHVSLYWYRQALGQGPEFLTYFNYEAQQDKSGLPNDRFSAERPEGSISTLTIQRTEQRDSAMYRCASSLGSGGGTEAFFGQGTRLTVV.

V usage is TRBV2 and J usage is TRBJ1-2; 7 bases line up with TRBD1. There are 14 residues in the CDR3. Germline CDR1 SNHLY, CDR2 FYNNEI. Trimming removed 2 bases from V and 7 bases from J; junction bases left unmatched: 7. DNA of the CDR3: TGTGCCAGCAGTGAACGACAGGGAGGGACTGGCTACACCTTC. It specifies CASSERQGGTGYTF.

The J gene is TRBJ1-6, the V gene TRBV30, with TRBD1 as a possible D gene (5 bases). V was trimmed by 7 bases and J by 7 bases, leaving 11 bases between them. CDR3 length: 12 residues. CDR1 and CDR2 (germline): GTSNPN, SVGIG (reference sequence). The CDR3 protein is CAFAWGNSPLHF. CDR3 in DNA: TGTGCCTTCGCTTGGGGGAATTCACCCCTCCACTTT.

J is TRBJ1-4 and V is TRBV15, with unresolved D. Germline V gene lookup returns CDR1 LNHNV and CDR2 YYDKDF (reference sequence). This CDR3 is 14 amino acids long. Trimming took 3 bases from V and 8 from J, leaving 13 bases between them. The chain's CDR3 is CATSSVGFGEKLFF. CDR3 DNA: TGTGCCACCAGCAGCGTGGGATTTGGAGAAAAACTGTTTTTT.

The gene calls are TRBV19 and TRBJ1-6, with D maybe TRBD1 (6 bases). V lost 5 bases, J lost 8 bases, and 16 bases lay in between. Germline V gene lookup returns CDR1 LNHDA and CDR2 SQIVND (reference sequence). CDR3 length: 15 residues. The CDR3 bases are TGTGCCAGTAGTCATGGCAGGGGCAGAGATTCACCCCTCCACTTT. Protein: CASSHGRGRDSPLHF.

This clone was seen a single time. This chain connects TRBV25-1 to TRBJ2-7; 8 nucleotides align to TRBD1. CDR1 is MGHDK, CDR2 SYGVNS, per germline. V lost 2 bases to trimming and J lost 5 bases; unmatched junction nucleotides: 14. The CDR3 runs to 17 residues. Here the CDR3 reads CASSENIPVRGQNEQYF. The CDR3 coding sequence is TGTGCCAGCAGTGAAAATATTCCCGTCAGGGGGCAAAACGAGCAGTACTTC.

The chain has TRBV28 and TRBJ2-3; 9 bases line up with TRBD2. V was pared by 5 bases and J by 3 bases, with 9 bases of the junction left unmatched. Germline CDR1 is MDHEN and CDR2 is SYDVKM. The CDR3 extends over 16 amino acids. This CDR3 is CASSGLTSGNTDTQYF. CDR3 coding DNA: TGTGCCAGCAGTGGCCTGACTAGCGGAAATACAGATACGCAGTATTTT.

The rearrangement joins TRBV5-3 to TRBJ1-1; D remains unclear. TRBV5-3 is given ORF status, its function remaining uncertain. Trimming left V 2 bases short and J 1 base short, with 12 bases between. CDR3 length equals 15 residues. This CDR3 is CARSFAPRQNTEAFF. DNA of the CDR3: TGTGCCAGAAGCTTCGCCCCCAGACAGAACACTGAAGCTTTCTTT.